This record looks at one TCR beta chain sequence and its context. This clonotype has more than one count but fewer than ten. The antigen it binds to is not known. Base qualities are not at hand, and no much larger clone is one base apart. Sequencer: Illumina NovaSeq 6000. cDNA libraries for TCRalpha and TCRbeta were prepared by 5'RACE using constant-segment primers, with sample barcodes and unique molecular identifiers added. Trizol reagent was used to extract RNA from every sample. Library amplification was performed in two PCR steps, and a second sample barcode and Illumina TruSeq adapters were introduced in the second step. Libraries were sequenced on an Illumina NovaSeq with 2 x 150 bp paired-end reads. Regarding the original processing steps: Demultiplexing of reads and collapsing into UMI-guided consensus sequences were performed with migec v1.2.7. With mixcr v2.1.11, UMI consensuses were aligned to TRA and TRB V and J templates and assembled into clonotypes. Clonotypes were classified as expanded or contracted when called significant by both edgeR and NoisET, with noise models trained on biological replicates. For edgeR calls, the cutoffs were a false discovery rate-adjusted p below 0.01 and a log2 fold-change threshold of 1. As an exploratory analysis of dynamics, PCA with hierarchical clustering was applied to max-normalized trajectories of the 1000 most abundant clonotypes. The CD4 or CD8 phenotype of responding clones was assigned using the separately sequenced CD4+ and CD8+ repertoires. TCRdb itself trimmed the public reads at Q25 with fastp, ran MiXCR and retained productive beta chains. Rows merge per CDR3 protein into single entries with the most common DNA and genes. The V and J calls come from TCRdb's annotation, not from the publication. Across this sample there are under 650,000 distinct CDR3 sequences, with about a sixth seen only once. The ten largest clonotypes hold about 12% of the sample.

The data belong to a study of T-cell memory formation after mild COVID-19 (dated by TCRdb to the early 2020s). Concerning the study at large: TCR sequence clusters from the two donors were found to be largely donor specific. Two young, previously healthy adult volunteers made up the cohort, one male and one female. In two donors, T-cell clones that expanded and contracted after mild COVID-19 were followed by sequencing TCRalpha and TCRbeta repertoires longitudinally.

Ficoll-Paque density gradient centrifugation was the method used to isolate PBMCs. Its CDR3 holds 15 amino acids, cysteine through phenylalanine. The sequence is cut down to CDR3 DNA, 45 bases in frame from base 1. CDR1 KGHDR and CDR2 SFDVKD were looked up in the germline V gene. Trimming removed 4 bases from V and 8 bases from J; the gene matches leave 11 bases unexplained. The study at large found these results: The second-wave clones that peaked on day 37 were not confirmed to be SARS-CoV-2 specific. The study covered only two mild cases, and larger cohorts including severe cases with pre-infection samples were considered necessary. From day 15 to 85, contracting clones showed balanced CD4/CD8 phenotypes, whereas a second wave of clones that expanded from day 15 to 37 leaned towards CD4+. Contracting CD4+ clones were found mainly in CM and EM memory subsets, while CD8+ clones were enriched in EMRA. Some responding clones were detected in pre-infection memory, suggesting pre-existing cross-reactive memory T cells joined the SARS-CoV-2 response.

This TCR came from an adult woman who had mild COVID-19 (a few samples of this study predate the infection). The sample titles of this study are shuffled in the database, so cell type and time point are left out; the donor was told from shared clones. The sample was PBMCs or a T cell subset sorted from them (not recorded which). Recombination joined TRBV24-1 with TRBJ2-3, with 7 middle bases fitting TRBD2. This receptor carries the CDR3 CATSEPSGGGGTQYF. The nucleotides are TGTGCCACCAGTGAACCTAGCGGCGGTGGGGGTACGCAGTATTTT.